The T cell receptor (beta chain) under discussion was sequenced for a study of T cell repertoires in cytomegalovirus infection. In the study overall: CMV epitopes in the study were HLA-C-restricted (recently identified) and HLA-B-restricted (well studied). TCR beta signatures that were public indicated CMV infection and matching HLA type. Study-wide points: Within the response measured ex vivo, HLA-C-restricted CMV-specific TCR beta clonotypes were dominant. Summed frequency of shared TCR beta families picked out CMV carriers who also had the relevant HLA.

MiXCR, run by TCRdb on the reads, gives a single entry per CDR3 protein. The profile shows a few hundred thousand distinct CDR3 sequences, 20% to 25% of them singletons. This clonotype was found many times. Its antigen is not known. Trimming cost V 2 bases and J 9 bases; bases outside gene matches: 8. The CDR3 runs to 16 residues. From germline, CDR1 is SGHTA and CDR2 FQGNSA. The clonotype was recovered from a human donor in good health (CMV status not recorded). Some clones in this sample may be carry-over from other donors' samples. The sequenced sample was cultured PBMCs, obtained from culture after CMV antigen stimulation. V usage is TRBV7-2 and J usage is TRBJ2-1; 12 bases are a match to TRBD2. The CDR3 DNA is TGTGCCAGCAGCTTATCTCTGCTAGCGGGAGGGATTGAGCAGTTCTTC. Translating gives CASSLSLLAGGIEQFF. Combining the CDR3 with reference TRBV7-2 and TRBJ2-1 gives the whole variable domain GAGVSQSPSNKVTEKGKDVELRCDPISGHTALYWYRQSLGQGLEFLIYFQGNSAPDKSGLPSDRFSAERTGGSVSTLTIQRTQQEDSAVYLCASSLSLLAGGIEQFFGPGTRLTVL.